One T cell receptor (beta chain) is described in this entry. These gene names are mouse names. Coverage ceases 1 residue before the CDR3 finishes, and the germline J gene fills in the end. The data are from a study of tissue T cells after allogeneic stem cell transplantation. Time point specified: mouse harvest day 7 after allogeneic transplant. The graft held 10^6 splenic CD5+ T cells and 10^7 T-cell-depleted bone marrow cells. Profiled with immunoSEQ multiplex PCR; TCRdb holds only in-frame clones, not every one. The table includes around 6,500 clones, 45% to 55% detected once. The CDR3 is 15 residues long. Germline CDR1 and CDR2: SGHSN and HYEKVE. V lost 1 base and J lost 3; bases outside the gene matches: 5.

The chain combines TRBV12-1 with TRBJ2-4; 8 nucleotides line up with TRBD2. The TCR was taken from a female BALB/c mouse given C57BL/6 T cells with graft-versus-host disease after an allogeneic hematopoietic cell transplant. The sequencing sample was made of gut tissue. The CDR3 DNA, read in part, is TGTGCCAGCTCTCTAGACTGGGGTCGGCAAAACACCTTGTAC. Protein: CASSLDWGRQNTLY. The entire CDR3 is CASSLDWGRQNTLYF. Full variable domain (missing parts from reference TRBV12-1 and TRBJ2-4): DSGVVQSPRHIIKEKGGRSVLTCIPISGHSNVVWYQQTLGKELKFLIQHYEKVERDKGFLPSRFSVQQFDDYHSEMNMSALELEDSAMYFCASSLDWGRQNTLYFGAGTRLSVL.